Shown below are 31 T cell receptor beta chains from a single sample sequenced in a study of T cell clusters in autoimmune cytopenias. Each sample's input was approximately 270 ng genomic DNA, 30,000 to 45,000 genome equivalents. TRB rearrangements were amplified by touch-down multiplex PCR with mixed TRB-A/B primers. TCRdb re-analyzed the multiplex PCR reads; it lists each CDR3 protein once, without DNA. Found here are roughly 600 distinct CDR3 sequences; the top ten clones hold about 25%. These same data were also listed under a study on T cell repertoires in aging, cancer and after chemotherapy.

Sequenced sample: peripheral blood. These receptors were collected from a human donor with an autoimmune cytopenia or autoimmune hepatitis (not recorded which).

This clonotype ranks as large in terms of frequency. The V gene is TRBV6-5, the J gene TRBJ2-5; TCRdb lists TRBD1, though no DNA is available to test this call. The CDR3 spans 16 residues. Germline lookup yields CDR1 MNHEY and CDR2 SVGAGI. The CDR3 sequence is CASSYVWQGGRETQYF.

According to its frequency, this clonotype is medium-sized (0.01 to 0.1%). CDR3 loop: CASSLGRQISLPGYTF. This sequence joins TRBV5-1 and TRBJ1-2; TCRdb calls TRBD1, which cannot be checked without DNA. Germline values: CDR1 SGHRS, CDR2 YFSETQ. This CDR3 comprises 16 residues.

In terms of frequency, this clonotype is large. The chain carries TRBV6-5 and TRBJ2-2; TCRdb returns TRBD2, unconfirmable since there is no DNA. Germline CDR1 and CDR2: MNHEY and SVGAGI. This CDR3 region has 18 residues. The CDR3: CASSYSWLAGPYTGELFF.

In terms of frequency, this clonotype is medium-sized. The chain employs TRBV7-2 and TRBJ1-4; TCRdb lists TRBD1, though no DNA is available to test this call. This CDR3 is 14 amino acids long. Looked up from germline, CDR1 is SGHTA and CDR2 is FQGNSA. CDR3 region: CASSLGGANEKLFF. The full variable domain, in which reference TRBV7-2 and TRBJ1-4 provide the parts outside the CDR3, is GAGVSQSPSNKVTEKGKDVELRCDPISGHTALYWYRQSLGQGLEFLIYFQGNSAPDKSGLPSDRFSAERTGGSVSTLTIQRTQQEDSAVYLCASSLGGANEKLFFGSGTQLSVL.

Frequency places this clonotype as medium-sized. The chain employs TRBV7-2 and TRBJ2-1. The germline V gene encodes CDR1 SGHTA and CDR2 FQGNSA. The CDR3 spans 13 residues. The CDR3 loop is CASSLVSGYEQFF.

Frequency places this clonotype as medium-sized (0.01 to 0.1%). This sequence joins TRBV7-2 and TRBJ1-2; TCRdb lists TRBD1, though no DNA is available to test this call. From germline, CDR1 is SGHTA and CDR2 FQGNSA. The CDR3 sequence is 14 residues long. The CDR3 is CASTVDGTVYGYTF.

This clonotype is large by frequency. The CDR3 region is CASSVRGAATEAFF. This sequence joins TRBV6-1 and TRBJ1-1; checking the TCRdb D call of TRBD1 is not possible without DNA. This CDR3 has 14 residues. The germline V gene has CDR1 MNHNS and CDR2 SASEGT.

Measured by frequency, this clonotype is medium-sized. The genes are TRBV21-1 and TRBJ2-7; without DNA, the TCRdb call of TRBD1 cannot be checked. TRBV21-1 is assigned pseudogene status. This CDR3 contains 17 residues. CDR3 region: CASSTYARQTPVYEQYF.

This clonotype is classed as medium-sized by frequency. The rearrangement uses TRBV21-1 and TRBJ1-2; TCRdb selects TRBD1, and the lack of DNA leaves this call unchecked. TRBV21-1 corresponds to a pseudogene. This CDR3 comprises 15 residues. This CDR3 is CASSNCNRINYGYTF.

The rearrangement uses TRBV5-1 and TRBJ2-3; TCRdb designates TRBD1, a call that cannot be tested without DNA. CDR1 and CDR2 from the germline V gene are SGHRS and YFSETQ. The CDR3 loop spans 15 amino acids. The CDR3 sequence is CASSLRQGFTDTQYF.

This clonotype is deemed large by its frequency. CDR3 loop: CASSSGRLSYGYTF. This rearrangement joins TRBV27 to TRBJ1-2. The CDR3 totals 14 residues. Germline V lookup: CDR1 MNHEY, CDR2 SMNVEV (reference sequence).

This clonotype is called large based on its frequency. The CDR3 loop reads CASSPGTNLNQPQHF. The V gene is TRBV18, the J gene TRBJ1-5; with no DNA, the TCRdb D assignment of TRBD1 cannot be verified. Germline CDR1 reads KGHSH; CDR2 reads LQKENI. This CDR3 has 15 residues.

This clonotype is identified as medium-sized from frequency. CDR3: CSALTSQLYTDTQYF. The V gene is TRBV20-1, the J gene TRBJ2-3; TCRdb names TRBD2, which stays unverified in the absence of DNA. Looked up from germline, CDR1 is DFQATT and CDR2 is SNEGSKA (reference sequence). There are 15 residues in the CDR3.

The chain employs TRBV5-1 and TRBJ1-3; TCRdb returns TRBD1, unconfirmable since there is no DNA. Germline V gene sequence: CDR1 SGHRS, CDR2 YFSETQ. The CDR3 loop spans 15 amino acids. The CDR3 here is CASSSGQASGNTIYF. Variable domain in full (rest from reference TRBV5-1 and TRBJ1-3): KAGVTQTPRYLIKTRGQQVTLSCSPISGHRSVSWYQQTPGQGLQFLFEYFSETQRNKGNFPGRFSGRQFSNSRSEMNVSTLELGDSALYLCASSSGQASGNTIYFGEGSWLTVV.

Considering frequency, this clonotype is medium-sized (0.01 to 0.1%). The chain is built from TRBV20-1 and TRBJ2-5; absent DNA, TCRdb's TRBD1 call cannot be checked. This CDR3 comprises 16 residues. The germline V gene encodes CDR1 DFQATT and CDR2 SNEGSKA (reference sequence). The CDR3 here is CSARGRRGGPSETQYF.

By frequency, this clonotype is medium-sized. The gene calls are TRBV29-1 and TRBJ2-3; checking the TCRdb D call of TRBD1 is not possible without DNA. The germline gives CDR1 SQVTM, CDR2 ANQGSEA. This CDR3 is built from 15 residues. This CDR3 is CSVQEGAAGTDTQYF.

Judged by frequency, this clonotype is large. The J gene is TRBJ2-5, the V gene TRBV6-5; TCRdb gives TRBD1 as the D gene, but with no DNA this cannot be confirmed. The CDR3 has 14 amino acids. The germline CDR1 and CDR2 sequences are MNHEY and SVGAGI. CDR3 in amino acids: CASSYSGGQETQYF.

According to its frequency, this clonotype is medium-sized. This chain links TRBV28 with TRBJ2-5. Germline V gives CDR1 MDHEN, CDR2 SYDVKM. This CDR3 is 13 amino acids long. This CDR3 reads CASNSSPKRPQYF. Drawing the rest from reference TRBV28 and TRBJ2-5, the complete variable domain is DVKVTQSSRYLVKRTGEKVFLECVQDMDHENMFWYRQDPGLGLRLIYFSYDVKMKEKGDIPEGYSVSREKKERFSLILESASTNQTSMYLCASNSSPKRPQYFGPGTRLLVL.

This clonotype is large by frequency. The chain is built from TRBV19 and TRBJ1-2; TCRdb selects TRBD1, and the lack of DNA leaves this call unchecked. Per the germline V gene, CDR1 is LNHDA and CDR2 is SQIVND (reference sequence). CDR3 length: 15 amino acids. The CDR3 region is CASSIGRATNYGYTF. The variable domain in full, with the rest retrieved from reference TRBV19 and TRBJ1-2, is DGGITQSPKYLFRKEGQNVTLSCEQNLNHDAMYWYRQDPGQGLRLIYYSQIVNDFQKGDIAEGYSVSREKKESFPLTVTSAQKNPTAFYLCASSIGRATNYGYTFGSGTRLTVV.

This clonotype is large by frequency. V is TRBV19 and J is TRBJ1-5; TCRdb calls TRBD1, which cannot be checked without DNA. Looked up from germline, CDR1 is LNHDA and CDR2 is SQIVND (reference sequence). There are 14 residues in the CDR3. This CDR3 reads CASSLTGGNQPQHF. Complete variable domain (other parts from reference TRBV19 and TRBJ1-5): DGGITQSPKYLFRKEGQNVTLSCEQNLNHDAMYWYRQDPGQGLRLIYYSQIVNDFQKGDIAEGYSVSREKKESFPLTVTSAQKNPTAFYLCASSLTGGNQPQHFGDGTRLSIL.

V gene TRBV29-1 combines with J gene TRBJ1-2; TCRdb names TRBD1, which stays unverified in the absence of DNA. Germline CDR1 SQVTM, CDR2 ANQGSEA. This CDR3 has 14 amino acids. The CDR3 spells CSVFGQGTLYGYTF.

By frequency, this clonotype registers large. The chain recombines TRBV19 with TRBJ2-5; with no DNA, the TCRdb D assignment of TRBD2 cannot be verified. The germline V gene encodes CDR1 LNHDA and CDR2 SQIVND (reference sequence). This CDR3 contains 17 residues. This chain's CDR3 is CASSRAGLAGGHETQYF.

This clonotype is labeled medium-sized based on frequency. The chain is built from TRBV2 and TRBJ1-2; the TCRdb call, TRBD1, lacks DNA for checking. This CDR3 has 15 amino acids. The germline V gene encodes CDR1 SNHLY and CDR2 FYNNEI. The CDR3 here is CASSGRQGKAYGYTF.

This clonotype is deemed medium-sized (0.01 to 0.1%) by its frequency. The V gene is TRBV5-1, the J gene TRBJ1-3. Germline V gives CDR1 SGHRS, CDR2 YFSETQ. The CDR3 extends over 17 amino acids. CDR3 sequence reads: CASSLDQATSSGNTIYF.

This clonotype is identified as hyperexpanded from frequency. The genes are TRBV30 and TRBJ2-5; TCRdb designates TRBD2, a call that cannot be tested without DNA. Germline CDR1 and CDR2: GTSNPN and SVGIG (reference sequence). This CDR3 contains 15 residues. The CDR3: CAWSPGGGSGETQYF.

The chain links TRBV25-1 to TRBJ2-2; TCRdb selects TRBD1, and the lack of DNA leaves this call unchecked. The CDR3 consists of 16 residues. Germline lookup yields CDR1 MGHDK and CDR2 SYGVNS. The CDR3 spells CASSDLGGLSTGELFF.

This clonotype registers large (0.1 to 1%) by frequency. The rearrangement uses TRBV29-1 and TRBJ2-7; TCRdb indicates TRBD1, and absent DNA this call remains unverified. The CDR3 consists of 14 residues. The germline V gene encodes CDR1 SQVTM and CDR2 ANQGSEA. CDR3 region: CSASDRGLSYEQYF.

This clonotype is deemed large by its frequency. The rearrangement joins TRBV6-5 to TRBJ2-1; TCRdb's D call of TRBD2 is untestable without DNA. CDR1 is MNHEY and CDR2 is SVGAGI in the germline V gene. This CDR3 has 15 residues. The CDR3 spells CASRGERGYYNEQFF.

According to its frequency, this clonotype is large (0.1 to 1%). This chain uses TRBV5-4 with TRBJ2-1; TCRdb reports TRBD2, a call that lacks DNA to check it against. CDR1 SGHNT and CDR2 YYREEE come from the germline V gene (reference sequence). CDR3 length: 16 residues. CDR3 region: CASSAGLASSYNEQFF.

This clonotype is called hyperexpanded (1% or more) based on its frequency. V gene TRBV12-3 or TRBV12-4 combines with J gene TRBJ2-1; lacking DNA, the TRBD1 call made by TCRdb goes unchecked. This CDR3 has 15 residues. CDR3 protein: CASSSQGYSYNEQFF.

This clonotype counts as medium-sized by frequency. V is TRBV7-2 and J is TRBJ2-2; TCRdb's D gene call, TRBD2, goes unchecked for lack of DNA. The CDR3 is made up of 17 amino acids. Germline assignment: CDR1 SGHTA and CDR2 FQGNSA. The CDR3 sequence is CASSHGLAGGNTGELFF.